These T cell receptor beta chains were read from a single sample in a study of T cell responses to AZD1222 COVID-19 vaccine. Clones were sequenced by immunoSEQ multiplex PCR, and TCRdb holds only the in-frame ones, with some missing. The profile shows 150,000 or so clones, about nine tenths of them singletons. Sequencing was performed on peripheral blood, taken on day 0 of AZD1222 vaccination. The receptors were gathered from an adult in good health. CDR3s include the opening cysteine and the closing phenylalanine or tryptophan. The D gene is left open where the match is weak. Clone size appears in some rows only: once, few, many, or a class for an expanded clone.

clone size,D gene,V gene,J gene,CDR3 DNA,CDR3 protein
NA,TRBD1,TRBV9,TRBJ2-2,TGTGCCAGCAGCGTAGCCCGACAGGGTTTACTAAACACCGGGGAGCTGTTTTTT,CASSVARQGLLNTGELFF
NA,TRBD1,TRBV28,TRBJ2-7,TGTGCCAGCATCAACCCGCGGGCAGGGGGCTCCTACGAGCAGTACTTC,CASINPRAGGSYEQYF
NA,NA,TRBV29-1,TRBJ1-1,TGCAGCGTTGATCGCAGGGGCTCCGAGCACAACACTGAAGCTTTCTTT,CSVDRRGSEHNTEAFF
NA,TRBD1,TRBV6-1,TRBJ1-2,TGTGCCAGCAGTGAAATGACAGGGGGCTATGGCTACACCTTC,CASSEMTGGYGYTF
NA,NA,TRBV7-3,TRBJ2-1,TGTGCCAGCAGCTTTCCCCGCGGTGAGCAGTTCTTC,CASSFPRGEQFF
NA,NA,TRBV4-1,TRBJ2-3,TGCGCCAGCAGCCTAGGGGGATTCACAGATACGCAGTATTTT,CASSLGGFTDTQYF
NA,NA,TRBV9,TRBJ2-7,TGTGCCAGCAGCGTAGGTAGTAGTTCGGTCGGCGAGCAGTACTTC,CASSVGSSSVGEQYF
once,NA,TRBV30,TRBJ1-2,TGTGCCTGGAGTTACCACAGGGAGGGAGGCGATGGCTACACCTTC,CAWSYHREGGDGYTF
NA,NA,TRBV6-2/TRBV6-3,TRBJ2-2,TGTGCCAGCACCCCAGTCCCTTCCGGGGAGCTGTTTTTT,CASTPVPSGELFF
NA,NA,TRBV6-4,TRBJ2-1,TGTGCCCCCCGGCCCCTGGAAAGATACAATGAGCAGTTCTTC,CAPRPLERYNEQFF
NA,TRBD2,TRBV10-3,TRBJ2-2,TGTGCCATCAGACTTGGACTAGCGGGGGACACCGGGGAGCTGTTTTTT,CAIRLGLAGDTGELFF
NA,NA,TRBV4-1,TRBJ1-5,TGCGCCAGCAGCCAGGGCCTGTTACAGAACAATCAGCCCCAGCATTTT,CASSQGLLQNNQPQHF
NA,NA,TRBV9,TRBJ1-3,TGTGCCAGCAGCGTAGGTGGAGGGGGAGGAAACACCATATATTTT,CASSVGGGGGNTIYF